This TCR beta chain was captured by sequencing in a study of blood T cells in healthy people across ages. A second PCR, run for about 6 to 11 cycles, used a sample-barcoded 5' primer plus a J-beta primer mix. TCRdb reprocessed the 5' RACE reads with MiXCR, giving one entry per CDR3 protein. The data show about 1.8 million distinct CDR3 sequences, 49% seen once. CDR1 is SQVTM, CDR2 ANQGSEA, per germline. The CDR3 contains 15 residues. Trimming removed 2 bases from V and 1 base from J, with 9 bases in between. Sequencing used blood. The J gene is TRBJ2-6, the V gene TRBV29-1, with D tentatively TRBD1 (6 bases). This TCR came from a woman aged 40 to 55 in good health. The CDR3 protein is CSVELGASGANVLTF. DNA for the CDR3: TGCAGCGTTGAACTGGGGGCTTCTGGGGCCAACGTCCTGACTTTC. The entire variable domain, with the rest obtained from reference TRBV29-1 and TRBJ2-6, is as follows: SAVISQKPSRDICQRGTSLTIQCQVDSQVTMMFWYRQQPGQSLTLIATANQGSEATYESGFVIDKFPISRPNLTFSTLTVSNMSPEDSSIYLCSVELGASGANVLTFGAGSRLTVL.